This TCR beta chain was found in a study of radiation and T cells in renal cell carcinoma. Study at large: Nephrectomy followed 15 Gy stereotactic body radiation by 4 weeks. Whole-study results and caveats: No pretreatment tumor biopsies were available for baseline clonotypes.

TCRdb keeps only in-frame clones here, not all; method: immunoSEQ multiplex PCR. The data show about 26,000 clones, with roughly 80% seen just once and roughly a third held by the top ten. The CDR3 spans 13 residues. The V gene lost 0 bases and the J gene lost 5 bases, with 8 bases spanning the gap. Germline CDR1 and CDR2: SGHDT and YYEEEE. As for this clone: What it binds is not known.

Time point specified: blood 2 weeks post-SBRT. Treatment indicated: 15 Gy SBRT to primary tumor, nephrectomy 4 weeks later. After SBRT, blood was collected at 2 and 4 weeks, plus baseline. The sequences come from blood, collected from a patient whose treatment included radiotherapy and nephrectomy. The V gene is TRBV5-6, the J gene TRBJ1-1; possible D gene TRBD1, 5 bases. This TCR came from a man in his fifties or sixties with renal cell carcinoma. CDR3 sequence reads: CASSLEGRTEAFF. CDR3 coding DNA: TGTGCCAGCAGCTTGGAGGGGAGGACTGAAGCTTTCTTT.